Listed here are 14 T cell receptor beta chains from one sample, sequenced in a study. The protocol was immunoSEQ multiplex PCR, while the TCRdb copy is restricted to in-frame clones and leaves out a portion. Of about 68,000 clones detected, just under 95% appear once; the ten largest clones hold roughly 4.5%. The sequencing sample was made of PBMCs. These receptors were taken from a man in his forties or fifties with rheumatoid arthritis.

The chain recombines TRBV5-6 with TRBJ2-7; TRBD1 is a possible D gene (6 bases). V was clipped by 2 bases and J by 3 bases, with 12 bases between them. The CDR3 is 14 amino acids. Germline CDR1 SGHDT, CDR2 YYEEEE. This CDR3 is CASSFVTGIYEQYF. The CDR3 nucleotides read TGTGCCAGCAGCTTCGTCACAGGGATCTACGAGCAGTACTTC.

V usage is TRBV7-8 and J usage is TRBJ2-6; D is undetermined. This CDR3 is built from 14 residues. V gave up 5 bases and J gave up 1 base, with 6 bases separating them. Germline V CDR1 and CDR2: SGHVS, FQNEAQ. In DNA form, the CDR3 reads TGTGCCAGCAGCGAACCTTCTGGGGCCAACGTCCTGACTTTC. It codes for CASSEPSGANVLTF.

The chain links TRBV5-1 to TRBJ1-5; D is unresolved. The CDR3 has 13 residues. The germline gives CDR1 SGHRS, CDR2 YFSETQ. The V gene lost 0 bases and the J gene lost 4 bases, with 5 bases spanning the gap. The DNA for the CDR3 is TGCGCCAGCAGCTTGGGCCCGAATCAGCCCCAGCATTTT. Translated, it gives CASSLGPNQPQHF.

The rearrangement links TRBV10-3 to TRBJ2-2, with D possibly matching TRBD1 (6 bases). The V and J ends lost 4 bases and 0 bases respectively, with 12 bases between them. This CDR3 contains 16 residues. Germline-derived CDR1 and CDR2 are ENHRY and SYGVKD. The CDR3 here is CAISARTETNTGELFF. CDR3 DNA sequence: TGTGCCATCAGTGCCAGGACAGAGACGAACACCGGGGAGCTGTTTTTT.

This clone was observed once. CDR3 nucleotides: TGTGCCAGCAGCTTAGTACGGGAGACCCAGTACTTC. Protein product: CASSLVRETQYF. The rearrangement uses TRBV7-2 and TRBJ2-5; no definite D call. The CDR3 has 12 residues. V was cut by 1 base and J by 5 bases, with 5 bases left in between. CDR1 is SGHTA, CDR2 FQGNSA, per germline. Complete variable domain (other parts from reference TRBV7-2 and TRBJ2-5): GAGVSQSPSNKVTEKGKDVELRCDPISGHTALYWYRQSLGQGLEFLIYFQGNSAPDKSGLPSDRFSAERTGGSVSTLTIQRTQQEDSAVYLCASSLVRETQYFGPGTRLLVL.

The gene calls are TRBV10-3 and TRBJ2-5; 11 bases are shared with TRBD1. CDR3 length: 16 amino acids. CDR1 is ENHRY, CDR2 SYGVKD, per germline. With 4 bases clipped from V and 4 bases from J, the junction kept 8 bases outside the gene matches. In nucleotides, the CDR3 is TGTGCCATCAGTGCGGAGGGACAGGGGGGACGAGAGACCCAGTACTTC. This gives the protein CAISAEGQGGRETQYF.

The V and J genes are TRBV9 and TRBJ2-2; TRBD1 matches 10 bases. Germline lookup yields CDR1 SGDLS and CDR2 YYNGEE. The CDR3 spans 17 residues. V shed 2 bases, J shed 0 bases, and the junction held 4 bases outside the gene matches. CDR3 in amino acids: CASSVGQGVPNTGELFF. The CDR3 DNA is TGTGCCAGCAGCGTCGGACAGGGGGTCCCGAACACCGGGGAGCTGTTTTTT.

This clone was seen a single time. The CDR3 reads CASSLLRGQGMNTEAFF. The CDR3 DNA sequence: TGTGCCAGCAGTTTATTAAGGGGACAGGGCATGAACACTGAAGCTTTCTTT. This chain joins TRBV27 and TRBJ1-1, with 9 bases that match TRBD1. The trim removed 1 base at V and 0 bases at J, leaving 6 bases unmatched. Germline CDR1 is MNHEY and CDR2 is SMNVEV (reference sequence). This CDR3 comprises 17 residues.

The gene calls are TRBV7-3 and TRBJ2-1; TRBD2 is a possible D gene (6 bases). The CDR3 contains 14 residues. CDR1 and CDR2 (germline): SGHTA, FQGTGA. V was cut by 5 bases and J by 10 bases, with 18 bases left in between. In DNA, the CDR3 is TGTGCCAGCAGCGCCCAGGGCCGGGAGACGGAGCAGTTCTTC. Its protein product is CASSAQGRETEQFF.

The genes are TRBV5-4 and TRBJ2-2; the D gene is possibly TRBD2 (5 bases). This CDR3 contains 16 residues. CDR1 is SGHNT, CDR2 YYREEE, per germline (reference sequence). Trimming removed 4 bases from V and 4 bases from J, with 17 bases in between. The CDR3 nucleotides read TGTGCCAGCAGCCCGGCGGGTGGGTTAGCCACCGGGGAGCTGTTTTTT. The encoded protein is CASSPAGGLATGELFF.

This clone appeared once. The chain uses TRBV6-5 and TRBJ1-2, with TRBD1 as a possible D gene (5 bases). The germline V and J ends were trimmed by 6 bases and 5 bases, with 19 bases remaining between them. Germline CDR1 reads MNHEY; CDR2 reads SVGAGI. This CDR3 has 15 amino acids. For the CDR3, the DNA is TGTGCCAGCAGGGCTACAGGTGTCGCTCCTTATGGCTACACCTTC. Translated: CASRATGVAPYGYTF.

This clone came up once. The chain links TRBV3-1 (or the pseudogene TRBV3-2) to TRBJ1-1, with a weak D call TRBD1 (5 bases). CDR3 length equals 15 residues. Germline V lookup: CDR1 LGHDT, CDR2 YNNKEL (reference sequence). V gave up 6 bases and J gave up 4 bases, with 18 bases separating them. This chain's CDR3 is CASSPWGLLSTEAFF. The CDR3 DNA sequence: TGTGCCAGCAGTCCATGGGGGTTGCTAAGCACTGAAGCTTTCTTT.

This clone was counted only a few times. The chain carries TRBV10-2 and TRBJ1-2; D remains ambiguous. Per germline, CDR1 WSHSY and CDR2 SAAADI. With 5 bases removed from V and 1 base from J, the gap between germline ends came to 5 bases. The CDR3 is 12 residues long. CDR3 sequence (DNA): TGCGCCAGCAGTTTTTATAACTATGGCTACACCTTC. This gives the protein CASSFYNYGYTF.

A single count supports this clone. The chain has TRBV9 and TRBJ2-1; D is unresolved. CDR1 and CDR2 from the germline V gene are SGDLS and YYNGEE. There are 13 residues in the CDR3. The ends were cut back, 4 bases at V and 1 base at J, with 6 bases in the middle. CDR3 protein: CASSQRSYNEQFF. For the CDR3, the DNA is TGTGCCAGCAGCCAGAGGTCCTACAATGAGCAGTTCTTC.